This T cell receptor (beta chain) was profiled in a study of CD8 T cells in Susac syndrome. CDR3 length equals 14 residues. V was pared by 3 bases and J by 7 bases, with 13 bases between. CDR1 MGHRA and CDR2 YSYEKL come from the germline V gene. RNA, at roughly 0.45 to 1 ug, was reverse transcribed with random hexamers. A single record per CDR3 protein comes from TCRdb applying MiXCR to the immunoSEQ multiplex PCR reads. The table records under 70,000 distinct CDR3 sequences, approximately 92% of them present only once. Specimen: CD8+ T cells from PBMCs. This chain links TRBV4-1 with TRBJ1-3, with a weak D call TRBD1 (5 bases). The sequence was collected from a human donor in good health. The CDR3 DNA is TGCGCCAGCAGCCAGAGCAGGGTTTTGAACACCATATATTTT. The encoded protein is CASSQSRVLNTIYF.